This passage covers 28 T cell receptor beta chains from one sample sequenced in a study of molecular identifiers for immune sequencing clone quantification. MiXCR, applied by TCRdb to the PCR reads, yields one record per CDR3 protein. Counted here are some 320,000 distinct CDR3 sequences, 24% occurring once; the ten biggest clones make up 0.7% to 0.95%. Sequenced: naive CD8+ T cells from blood, with Jurkat cell RNA spiked in. Regarding subset: FACS-sorted CD8+CD4-CCR7+CD45RA+ naive T cells. The receptors were gathered from a human donor in good health. Some libraries in this study had Jurkat cell RNA spiked in.

V usage is TRBV25-1 and J usage is TRBJ2-3; perhaps TRBD1 as D (5 bases). The length of the CDR3 is 15 residues. Germline CDR1 MGHDK, CDR2 SYGVNS. V lost 5 bases, J lost 4 bases, and 16 bases lay in between. CDR3 nucleotides: TGTGCCAGCAGTTTATGTTCGACAGCCCCAGATACGCAGTATTTT. This encodes CASSLCSTAPDTQYF.

This clonotype showed up many times. This rearrangement joins TRBV12-3 or TRBV12-4 to TRBJ2-1, with D perhaps given as TRBD1 or TRBD2 (5 bases each). The CDR3 consists of 16 residues. The V gene lost 4 bases and the J gene lost 8 bases, with 21 bases spanning the gap. The CDR3 DNA follows: TGTGCCAGCAGTTCAACCGGGGCACGAGGGAACTATGAGCAGTTCTTC. This encodes CASSSTGARGNYEQFF.

The chain combines TRBV5-8 with TRBJ2-7; D not resolved. V was trimmed by 4 bases and J by 3 bases, leaving 11 bases between them. Germline lookup yields CDR1 SGHTS and CDR2 YDEGEE. The CDR3 has 13 amino acids. This CDR3 reads CASSLKGYYEQYF. The DNA for the CDR3 is TGTGCCAGCAGCCTCAAGGGATACTACGAGCAGTACTTC.

Only a few counts were recorded for this clonotype. One end of the junction does not line up with germline, which may come from a read error. The CDR3 DNA is TGCGCCTGCAGGGACGGAAGGGTCACTGAAGCTTTCTTT. It translates to CACRDGRVTEAFF. This sequence joins TRBV12-3 or TRBV12-4 and TRBJ1-1; D perhaps matches TRBD1 (5 bases). CDR3 length equals 13 residues.

The chain has TRBV28 and TRBJ2-3; perhaps TRBD2 as D (6 bases). V was pared by 5 bases and J by 4 bases, with 19 bases between. This CDR3 region has 16 residues. The germline V gene has CDR1 MDHEN and CDR2 SYDVKM. CDR3 residues: CASSTPSGLSADTQYF. DNA of the CDR3: TGTGCCAGCAGTACTCCCAGCGGGCTTAGCGCAGATACGCAGTATTTT.

The table lists this clonotype with a few counts. V is TRBV6-2 or TRBV6-3 and J is TRBJ1-1; D possibly corresponds to TRBD1 (6 bases). Germline CDR1 reads MNHEY; CDR2 reads SVGEGT. Trimming shortened V by 4 bases and J by 4 bases, and 16 bases separated the two germline ends. The CDR3 is 15 residues long. CDR3 coding DNA: TGTGCCAGCAGTTCCTGGACAGACGAGAGCACTGAAGCTTTCTTT. Translated: CASSSWTDESTEAFF.

The chain carries TRBV27 and TRBJ2-7; TRBD1 might be the D (5 bases). The CDR3 consists of 14 residues. CDR1 is MNHEY and CDR2 is SMNVEV in the germline V gene (reference sequence). V dropped 5 bases and J dropped 3 bases, with 14 bases sitting between them. CDR3 sequence (DNA): TGTGCCAGCAGTCCCTCAGGGATCTACTACGAGCAGTACTTC. Amino acid sequence: CASSPSGIYYEQYF.

This clonotype was observed many times. The chain is built from TRBV27 and TRBJ2-7; TRBD2 agrees at 8 bases. The J segment lost 6 bases and the V segment lost 1 base, leaving 5 bases of the junction unmatched. CDR1 and CDR2 (germline): MNHEY, SMNVEV (reference sequence). The CDR3 runs 14 residues. The CDR3 bases are TGTGCCAGCAGTTTATTAGCGGGACCGGCCGAGCAGTACTTC. Translation: CASSLLAGPAEQYF.

This clonotype was observed a few times. The chain's CDR3 is CASSLMGALDTQYF. CDR3 DNA: TGTGCCAGCAGTTTAATGGGGGCGTTAGATACGCAGTATTTT. The chain joins TRBV12-3 or TRBV12-4 to TRBJ2-3; D might be TRBD1 (6 bases). The CDR3 is 14 residues long. Trimming stripped 2 bases from V and 5 bases from J, with 11 bases between.

V gene TRBV11-2 combines with J gene TRBJ2-7; weak D call: TRBD1 (5 bases). This CDR3 contains 12 residues. The germline gives CDR1 SGHAT, CDR2 FQNNGV. The ends were cut back, 2 bases at V and 5 bases at J, with 7 bases in the middle. The CDR3: CASSLQGHEQYF. CDR3 nucleotides: TGTGCCAGCAGCTTACAGGGCCACGAGCAGTACTTC.

This clonotype was counted only a few times. The chain has TRBV29-1 and TRBJ1-3; D possibly corresponds to TRBD1 (6 bases). V gave up 1 base and J gave up 4 bases, with 14 bases separating them. The CDR3 length is 15 residues. Germline V gene data show CDR1 as SQVTM and CDR2 as ANQGSEA. The CDR3 reads CSVEAHPDRGNTIYF. The CDR3, as DNA: TGCAGCGTTGAAGCCCACCCAGACAGGGGAAACACCATATATTTT.

This clonotype was recorded at least ten times. The CDR3 protein is CASSFGGVETQYF. The DNA for the CDR3 is TGTGCCAGCAGTTTTGGGGGAGTTGAGACCCAGTACTTC. The chain recombines TRBV12-3 or TRBV12-4 with TRBJ2-5; D assignment may be TRBD1 or TRBD2 (5 bases each). This CDR3 has 13 residues. The germline V and J ends were trimmed by 3 bases and 5 bases, with 10 bases remaining between them.

A remark on this clonotype: A much larger clone differs by one base, so this may be a read error. Lacking the conserved final phenylalanine or tryptophan, this CDR3 likely reflects a read error. V usage is TRBV6-5 and J usage is TRBJ2-7; D is possibly TRBD1 or TRBD2 (5 bases each). Germline CDR1 MNHEY, CDR2 SVGAGI. CDR3 length: 14 residues. The V end lost 2 bases, the J end lost 4 bases, and 12 bases lay between the germline ends. CDR3 coding DNA: TGTGCCAGCAGTTACGGGGACGGTGGTTACGAGCAGTACCTC. This sequence encodes CASSYGDGGYEQYL.

This chain connects TRBV5-6 to TRBJ1-1; 8 bases are shared with TRBD1. J was trimmed by 6 bases and V by 4 bases; bases with no gene match: 5. The CDR3 is 13 amino acids. CDR1 is SGHDT, CDR2 YYEEEE, per germline. In nucleotides, the CDR3 is TGTGCCAGCAGCCCGGACAGGGAGGCTGAAGCTTTCTTT. Translation gives CASSPDREAEAFF.

About this clonotype: This sequence may be a read error, since a much larger clone differs from it by one base. The V gene is TRBV7-9, the J gene TRBJ2-7, with 9 bases matching TRBD2. The CDR3 totals 15 residues. CDR1 is SEHNR, CDR2 FQNEAQ, per germline (reference sequence). The V gene end was trimmed by 3 bases and the J gene end by 3 bases; junction bases not matched to a gene: 6. CDR3 residues: CASSFHSGGFYEQYF. The CDR3 coding sequence is TGTGCCAGCAGCTTTCATAGCGGGGGATTCTACGAGCAGTACTTC.

This chain joins TRBV4-1 and TRBJ2-7, with 9 bases identical to TRBD2. The V gene end was trimmed by 4 bases and the J gene end by 4 bases; junction bases not matched to a gene: 17. CDR1 MGHRA and CDR2 YSYEKL come from the germline V gene. CDR3 size: 18 residues. The CDR3 nucleotides read TGCGCCAGCAGCCGATCAACTAGCGGGTCACAACCCAGTTACGAGCAGTACTTC. Translation gives CASSRSTSGSQPSYEQYF.

V usage is TRBV7-2 and J usage is TRBJ2-1, with a possible D match to TRBD1 (5 bases). V was cut by 1 base and J by 4 bases, with 8 bases left in between. Germline V gene lookup returns CDR1 SGHTA and CDR2 FQGNSA. The CDR3 covers 14 residues. The CDR3 is CASSLGGVYNEQFF. CDR3 nucleotides: TGTGCCAGCAGCTTAGGGGGCGTTTACAATGAGCAGTTCTTC.

This clonotype was observed a handful of times. This chain joins TRBV28 and TRBJ2-7, with 13 bases that match TRBD2. The CDR3 extends over 14 amino acids. Germline lookup yields CDR1 MDHEN and CDR2 SYDVKM. The junction had 3 bases not matched to a gene; V was cut back by 5 bases and J by 5 bases. In nucleotides, the CDR3 is TGTGCCAGCAGTCCAACTAGCGGGAGGGACGAGCAGTACTTC. It encodes CASSPTSGRDEQYF.

As for this clonotype: One end of the junction fails to match germline, which may point to a read error. This chain links TRBV7-6 with TRBJ2-3, with no clear D. The CDR3 has 15 residues. Germline V gene lookup returns CDR1 SGHVS and CDR2 FNYEAQ. This CDR3 reads CAGSLGQFGTDTQYF. The CDR3, as DNA: TGTGCCGGCAGCTTAGGTCAGTTTGGGACAGATACGCAGTATTTT.

This clonotype was observed a few times. V usage is TRBV19 and J usage is TRBJ2-7; 7 nucleotides align to TRBD1. The V gene end was trimmed by 6 bases and the J gene end by 2 bases; junction bases not matched to a gene: 10. Germline loops: CDR1 LNHDA, CDR2 SQIVND (reference sequence). The CDR3 sequence is 15 residues long. The CDR3 loop is CASSQNIRGPYEQYF. CDR3 DNA sequence: TGTGCCAGTAGCCAAAATATTAGGGGGCCCTACGAGCAGTACTTC. Supplemented by reference TRBV19 and TRBJ2-7, the full variable domain reads DGGITQSPKYLFRKEGQNVTLSCEQNLNHDAMYWYRQDPGQGLRLIYYSQIVNDFQKGDIAEGYSVSREKKESFPLTVTSAQKNPTAFYLCASSQNIRGPYEQYFGPGTRLTVT.

This chain uses TRBV4-3 with TRBJ2-1, with 7 bases aligning to TRBD2. V dropped 6 bases and J dropped 16; count of bases not matched to a gene: 12. Germline CDR1 reads LGHNA; CDR2 reads YSLEER. The CDR3 loop spans 12 amino acids. In nucleotides, the CDR3 is TGCGCCAGCAGTACTCTCGAGACTAGCTCTTTCTTC. As protein: CASSTLETSSFF.

This clonotype turned up a few times. The rearrangement uses TRBV12-3 or TRBV12-4 and TRBJ1-1, with TRBD1 identical over 8 bases. J lost 4 bases, V lost 10 bases, and 5 bases had no gene match. The CDR3 has 12 amino acids. CDR3 protein: CATGGHGTEAFF. The CDR3 DNA sequence: TGTGCCACAGGGGGCCACGGCACTGAAGCTTTCTTT.

This clonotype was detected a few times. V gene TRBV5-6 combines with J gene TRBJ2-3; the D is unclear. Germline values: CDR1 SGHDT, CDR2 YYEEEE. V lost 2 bases, J lost 6 bases, and 7 bases lay in between. CDR3 length equals 12 residues. CDR3 region: CASSFTEDTQYF. The DNA for the CDR3 is TGTGCCAGCAGCTTTACGGAGGATACGCAGTATTTT.

As concerns this clonotype: This may be a read error, as it is one base from a much larger clone. The chain uses TRBV5-3 and TRBJ1-1; D unresolved. TRBV5-3 is treated as an ORF (open reading frame) with a function not yet certain. The CDR3 spans 11 residues. The DNA of the CDR3 is TGTGCCAGCAGCGCAGCCACTGCAGCTTTCTTT. Amino acid sequence: CASSAATAAFF.

This clonotype came up many times. The genes are TRBV25-1 and TRBJ2-7; 9 bases line up with TRBD1. Trimming at V came to 4 bases and at J to 0 bases, leaving 4 bases not matched to a gene. The germline V gene has CDR1 MGHDK and CDR2 SYGVNS. The CDR3 consists of 15 residues. Written as DNA, the CDR3 is TGTGCCAGCAGTGCAGACAGGGGGGGCTCCTACGAGCAGTACTTC. Its protein is CASSADRGGSYEQYF.

Concerning this clonotype: Since a much larger clone is just one base distant, this may be a read error. Since the CDR3 does not end with the conserved phenylalanine or tryptophan, this likely comes from a read error. The chain is built from TRBV4-3 and TRBJ1-2; tentative D call: TRBD1 (5 bases). Germline assignment: CDR1 LGHNA and CDR2 YSLEER. Between the trimmed V and J ends, which lost 1 base and 4 bases, there was a span of 16 bases. The CDR3 has 16 amino acids. The CDR3 reads CASSQGLGEFVYGYTL. CDR3 coding DNA: TGCGCCAGCAGCCAAGGTTTAGGGGAGTTCGTCTATGGCTACACCCTC.

In its sample, this clonotype was seen many times. CDR3 sequence reads: CASRPPGNEQFF. The CDR3 DNA follows: TGTGCCAGCAGACCACCAGGGAATGAGCAGTTCTTC. The chain carries TRBV6-5 and TRBJ2-1; possibly TRBD1 for D (5 bases). The CDR3 runs to 12 residues. V was clipped by 6 bases and J by 7 bases, with 10 bases between them. The germline V gene encodes CDR1 MNHEY and CDR2 SVGAGI.

CDR3 DNA sequence: TGCGCCAGCAGCCGATGGACTAGCGGGGACGCAGATACGCAGTATTTT. It translates to CASSRWTSGDADTQYF. This chain uses TRBV4-3 with TRBJ2-3; 12 positions agree with TRBD2. This CDR3 spans 16 amino acids. Germline CDR1 reads LGHNA; CDR2 reads YSLEER. The ends lost 4 bases at V and 4 bases at J; junction bases unmatched: 6.